A selection of T cell receptor beta chains follows, all from one sample in a study of CD8+CD57+ T cells in acquired aplastic anemia. TCRdb reanalysed the reads using MiXCR and keeps one entry per CDR3 protein. The sample includes 200,000 or so distinct CDR3 sequences, under 70% of them seen just once. The sample comprised sorted CD4+, CD8+, or CD8+CD57+ T cells (not recorded which) from PBMCs. Every receptor here comes from a human donor with severe aplastic anemia or a healthy control (not recorded which). Both conserved end residues are part of each CDR3. Fields, in order: J gene, V gene, CDR3 protein.

j_call: TRBJ2-7; v_call: TRBV20-1; cdr3_aa: CSARDPGYEQYF
j_call: TRBJ2-5; v_call: TRBV7-3; cdr3_aa: CASSPGLAGQETQYF
j_call: TRBJ1-2; v_call: TRBV4-3; cdr3_aa: CASSQGRGLPTWDGYTF
j_call: TRBJ2-5; v_call: TRBV20-1; cdr3_aa: CSASYGQGETQYF
j_call: TRBJ2-1; v_call: TRBV20-1; cdr3_aa: CSARRASGSSYNEQFF
j_call: TRBJ2-1; v_call: TRBV20-1; cdr3_aa: CSAGPAGLYNEQFF
j_call: TRBJ2-1; v_call: TRBV5-1; cdr3_aa: CASSLAPSGRTYNEQFF
j_call: TRBJ2-2; v_call: TRBV6-4; cdr3_aa: CASSDLDNTGELFF
j_call: TRBJ1-2; v_call: TRBV12-5; cdr3_aa: CASGLEDRAYGYTF
j_call: TRBJ2-7; v_call: TRBV15; cdr3_aa: CATSRGDVSYEQYF
j_call: TRBJ1-5; v_call: TRBV14; cdr3_aa: CASSQGGGNQPQHF
j_call: TRBJ2-3; v_call: TRBV7-2; cdr3_aa: CASSLEGAGGPDTQYF
j_call: TRBJ2-1; v_call: TRBV7-3; cdr3_aa: CASSSGGSHNEQFF
j_call: TRBJ2-5; v_call: TRBV11-1; cdr3_aa: CASSRHPGLAGGIQETQYF
j_call: TRBJ1-1; v_call: TRBV19; cdr3_aa: CASNDRDTEAFF
j_call: TRBJ2-1; v_call: TRBV9; cdr3_aa: CANSVQSLDYNEQFF
j_call: TRBJ2-7; v_call: TRBV11-2; cdr3_aa: CASRTDIAYEQYF
j_call: TRBJ2-3; v_call: TRBV7-2; cdr3_aa: CASSWSSGGDTQYF
j_call: TRBJ2-7; v_call: TRBV20-1; cdr3_aa: CSAKRSGQGHYEQYF
j_call: TRBJ2-2; v_call: TRBV5-4; cdr3_aa: CASWGGGAGELFF
j_call: TRBJ1-5; v_call: TRBV20-1; cdr3_aa: CSASRGQSSNQPQHF
j_call: TRBJ2-3; v_call: TRBV15; cdr3_aa: CATSGLGLSNTDTQYF
j_call: TRBJ1-2; v_call: TRBV5-5; cdr3_aa: CASHLGQGNGYTF
j_call: TRBJ2-7; v_call: TRBV5-6; cdr3_aa: CATSQGSYEQYF
j_call: TRBJ2-1; v_call: TRBV7-6; cdr3_aa: CASSLLGDRSYNEQFF
j_call: TRBJ1-1; v_call: TRBV10-2; cdr3_aa: CASSESGARNTEAFF
j_call: TRBJ2-7; v_call: TRBV19; cdr3_aa: CASSTYSGGAVHEQYF
j_call: TRBJ1-3; v_call: TRBV15; cdr3_aa: CATRNSTGRSSGNTIYF
j_call: TRBJ1-2; v_call: TRBV7-9; cdr3_aa: CASSLGAGDGYTF
j_call: TRBJ2-1; v_call: TRBV24-1; cdr3_aa: CASSIGTSGQGEQFF